The 15 T cell receptor beta chains presented below share a single source sample, sequenced in a study of early T cells in non-severe SARS-CoV-2 infection. TCRdb fed the 5' RACE reads into MiXCR, producing one record per CDR3 protein. In the table there are 15,000 to 20,000 distinct CDR3 sequences, approximately 4.7% of which are singletons. The specimen was whole blood. These receptors all stem from an adult who was a healthcare worker with PCR-confirmed SARS-CoV-2 infection or an uninfected control (not recorded which).

This clonotype was observed a handful of times. The V gene is TRBV11-2, the J gene TRBJ1-6; D is ambiguous. V was trimmed by 0 bases and J by 10 bases, leaving 19 bases between them. Germline V gene data show CDR1 as SGHAT and CDR2 as FQNNGV. This CDR3 spans 17 amino acids. The CDR3 protein is CASSLDLFPRSGSPLHF. CDR3 in DNA: TGTGCCAGCAGCTTAGATCTTTTCCCCAGGAGCGGCTCACCCCTCCACTTT. Together with reference TRBV11-2 and TRBJ1-6, the CDR3 gives the full variable domain: EAGVAQSPRYKIIEKRQSVAFWCNPISGHATLYWYQQILGQGPKLLIQFQNNGVVDDSQLPKDRFSAERLKGVDSTLKIQPAKLEDSAVYLCASSLDLFPRSGSPLHFGNGTRLTVT.

Judged by abundance, this clonotype is medium-sized. V gene TRBV5-1 combines with J gene TRBJ2-6; D remains ambiguous. This CDR3 contains 15 residues. From germline, CDR1 is SGHRS and CDR2 YFSETQ. Trimming left V 0 bases short and J 2 bases short, with 6 bases between. The CDR3 here is CASSLGGAGANVLTF. CDR3 sequence (DNA): TGCGCCAGCAGCTTGGGAGGAGCTGGGGCCAACGTCCTGACTTTC.

By sample share, this clonotype is medium-sized. The chain recombines TRBV6-2 or TRBV6-3 with TRBJ2-2, with 10 bases aligning to TRBD1. The CDR3 runs 15 residues. Germline V gene sequence: CDR1 MNHEY, CDR2 SVGEGT. Trimming took 6 bases from V and 1 from J; bases not matched to a gene: 2. The CDR3 here is CASRWDRGNTGELFF. CDR3 coding DNA: TGTGCCAGCAGATGGGACAGGGGGAACACCGGGGAGCTGTTTTTT.

Ten or more counts support this clonotype. The V and J genes are TRBV6-1 and TRBJ2-1, with 12 nucleotides matching TRBD2. This CDR3 has 15 amino acids. V trimming: 6 bases; J trimming: 9 bases; junction bases outside the gene matches: 9. In germline, CDR1 is MNHNS, CDR2 SASEGT. The CDR3 loop reads CASRAGLAGFGEQFF. CDR3 DNA: TGTGCCAGCAGAGCGGGACTAGCGGGCTTCGGTGAGCAGTTCTTC.

V is TRBV10-3 and J is TRBJ1-6; weak D call: TRBD1 (5 bases). V gave up 6 bases and J gave up 14 bases, with 14 bases separating them. CDR3 length equals 12 residues. Per germline, CDR1 ENHRY and CDR2 SYGVKD. The CDR3 sequence: CAISGDGGSLHF. The CDR3 nucleotides read TGTGCCATCAGCGGGGACGGAGGATCCCTCCACTTT.

In its sample, this clonotype ranks as medium-sized. The chain joins TRBV24-1 to TRBJ2-1; D might be TRBD1 or TRBD2, each matching 7 bases. Trimming removed 7 bases at V and 2 bases at J, with 14 bases between. Looked up from germline, CDR1 is KGHDR and CDR2 is SFDVKD. The CDR3 sequence is 15 residues long. The CDR3 region is CATRGRGQTYNEQFF. The CDR3 nucleotides are TGTGCCACCAGGGGGAGGGGACAGACCTACAATGAGCAGTTCTTC.

In its sample, this clonotype was seen many times. The V gene is TRBV29-1, the J gene TRBJ1-2, with D possibly matching TRBD1 (5 bases). The CDR3 contains 11 residues. The germline gives CDR1 SQVTM, CDR2 ANQGSEA. V shed 4 bases and J shed 3 bases, with 6 bases lying between them. The DNA of the CDR3 is TGCAGCGTTGCAGGGTACTATGGCTACACCTTC. This encodes CSVAGYYGYTF.

This clonotype was seen many times. V is TRBV4-3 and J is TRBJ1-1; D is ambiguous. This CDR3 region has 15 residues. Looked up from germline, CDR1 is LGHNA and CDR2 is YSLEER. V lost 0 bases and J lost 1, with 9 bases in between. The CDR3 spells CASSQEQQPNTEAFF. CDR3 coding DNA: TGCGCCAGCAGCCAAGAGCAGCAGCCGAACACTGAAGCTTTCTTT.

This clonotype showed up many times. The rearrangement joins TRBV20-1 to TRBJ2-3, with D maybe TRBD2 (6 bases). Germline V gene data show CDR1 as DFQATT and CDR2 as SNEGSKA (reference sequence). The V end was cut by 6 bases, the J end by 2 bases, with 15 bases between. The CDR3 is made up of 14 amino acids. The CDR3 sequence is CSASLRDFTDTQYF. Written as DNA, the CDR3 is TGCAGTGCCTCCTTGCGGGACTTCACAGATACGCAGTATTTT.

Ten or more counts support this clonotype. The chain employs TRBV19 and TRBJ2-1; 7 nucleotides line up with TRBD2. Germline V CDR1 and CDR2: LNHDA, SQIVND (reference sequence). CDR3 size: 16 residues. The trim removed 0 bases at V and 2 bases at J, leaving 4 bases unmatched. The CDR3 is CASSIEEGGPYNEQFF. For the CDR3, the DNA is TGTGCCAGTAGTATAGAGGAGGGAGGGCCCTACAATGAGCAGTTCTTC. Full variable domain (remainder filled in from reference TRBV19 and TRBJ2-1): DGGITQSPKYLFRKEGQNVTLSCEQNLNHDAMYWYRQDPGQGLRLIYYSQIVNDFQKGDIAEGYSVSREKKESFPLTVTSAQKNPTAFYLCASSIEEGGPYNEQFFGPGTRLTVL.

The table lists this clonotype with a few counts. This chain uses TRBV27 with TRBJ1-6; D is undetermined. This CDR3 is built from 15 residues. Germline V gene data show CDR1 as MNHEY and CDR2 as SMNVEV (reference sequence). The V end lost 0 bases, the J end lost 5 bases, and 8 bases lay between the germline ends. The CDR3 protein is CASSLSRQDNSPLHF. The CDR3 bases are TGTGCCAGCAGTTTATCGCGGCAGGATAATTCACCCCTCCACTTT.

This clonotype was counted many times. The rearrangement joins TRBV20-1 to TRBJ2-7, with TRBD1 identical over 7 bases. CDR1 and CDR2 (germline): DFQATT, SNEGSKA (reference sequence). The CDR3 is 13 residues long. V gave up 6 bases and J gave up 0 bases; unmatched junction bases: 5. In nucleotides, the CDR3 is TGCAGTGCCAGGGGACAGAGCTCCTACGAGCAGTACTTC. This gives the protein CSARGQSSYEQYF.

This clonotype showed up many times. This chain connects TRBV18 to TRBJ1-1; TRBD1 agrees at 7 bases. Per the germline V gene, CDR1 is KGHSH and CDR2 is LQKENI. The CDR3 loop spans 16 amino acids. Trimming cost V 2 bases and J 8 bases; bases outside gene matches: 14. Here the CDR3 reads CASSPVLGTERGEAFF. DNA of the CDR3: TGTGCCAGCTCACCAGTTCTCGGGACAGAGAGAGGCGAAGCTTTCTTT. Combining the CDR3 with reference TRBV18 and TRBJ1-1 gives the whole variable domain NAGVMQNPRHLVRRRGQEARLRCSPMKGHSHVYWYRQLPEEGLKFMVYLQKENIIDESGMPKERFSAEFPKEGPSILRIQQVVRGDSAAYFCASSPVLGTERGEAFFGQGTRLTVV.

V gene TRBV7-8 combines with J gene TRBJ2-7; 9 positions match TRBD2. The CDR3 totals 17 residues. Germline loops: CDR1 SGHVS, CDR2 FQNEAQ. With V trimmed by 0 bases and J by 3 bases, 9 bases remained unmatched. CDR3 in amino acids: CASSLAGSSGNNYEQYF. CDR3 DNA: TGTGCCAGCAGCTTAGCGGGGTCTAGCGGGAATAACTACGAGCAGTACTTC.

Relative to its sample, this clonotype is medium-sized. The chain couples TRBV30 to TRBJ1-1; 10 nucleotides agree with TRBD1. Germline values: CDR1 GTSNPN, CDR2 SVGIG (reference sequence). J gave up 5 bases and V 3 bases, and 3 bases lay outside the gene matches. The CDR3 is made up of 13 amino acids. The CDR3: CAWRGTGVTEAFF. CDR3 sequence (DNA): TGTGCCTGGAGGGGGACAGGGGTGACTGAAGCTTTCTTT.